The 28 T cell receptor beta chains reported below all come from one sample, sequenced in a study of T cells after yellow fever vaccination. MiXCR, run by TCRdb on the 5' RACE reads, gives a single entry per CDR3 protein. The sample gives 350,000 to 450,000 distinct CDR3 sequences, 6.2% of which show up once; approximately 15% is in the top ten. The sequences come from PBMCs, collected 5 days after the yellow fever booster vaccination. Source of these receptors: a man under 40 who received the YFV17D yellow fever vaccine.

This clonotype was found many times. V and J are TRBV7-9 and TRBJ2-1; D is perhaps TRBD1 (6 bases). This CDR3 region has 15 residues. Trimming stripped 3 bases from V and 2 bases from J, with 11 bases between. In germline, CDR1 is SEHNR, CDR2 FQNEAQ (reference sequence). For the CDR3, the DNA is TGTGCCAGCAGCTTCGAGGGGGACCCCTACAATGAGCAGTTCTTC. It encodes CASSFEGDPYNEQFF.

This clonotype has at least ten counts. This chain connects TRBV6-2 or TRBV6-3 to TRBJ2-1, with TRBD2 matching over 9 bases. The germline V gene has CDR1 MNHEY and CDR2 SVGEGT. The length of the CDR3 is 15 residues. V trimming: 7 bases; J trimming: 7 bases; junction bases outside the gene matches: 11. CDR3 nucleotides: TGTGCCAGCATCGACGGTATAGCGGGAGTAAATGAGCAGTTCTTC. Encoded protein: CASIDGIAGVNEQFF.

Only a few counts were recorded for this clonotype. CDR3 sequence (DNA): TGCAGCGTCGAGGGTCAGGGATTAAACATTCAGTACTTC. Translated, it gives CSVEGQGLNIQYF. The chain is built from TRBV29-1 and TRBJ2-4; perhaps D is TRBD1 or TRBD2 (5 bases each). Germline CDR1 and CDR2: SQVTM and ANQGSEA. This CDR3 has 13 residues. Trimming removed 6 bases from V and 6 bases from J, with 15 bases in between.

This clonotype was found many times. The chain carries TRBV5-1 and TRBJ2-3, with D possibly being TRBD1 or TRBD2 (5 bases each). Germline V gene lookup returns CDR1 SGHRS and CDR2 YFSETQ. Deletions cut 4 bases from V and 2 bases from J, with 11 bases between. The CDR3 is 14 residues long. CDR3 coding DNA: TGCGCCAGCAGCCCCACCGGGACCACAGATACGCAGTATTTT. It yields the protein CASSPTGTTDTQYF.

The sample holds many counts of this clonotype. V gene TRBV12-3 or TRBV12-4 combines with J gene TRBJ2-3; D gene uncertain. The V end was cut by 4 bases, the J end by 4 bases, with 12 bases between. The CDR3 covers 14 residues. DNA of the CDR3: TGTGCCAGCAGTTCGCACAAGATAGCAGATACGCAGTATTTT. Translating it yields CASSSHKIADTQYF.

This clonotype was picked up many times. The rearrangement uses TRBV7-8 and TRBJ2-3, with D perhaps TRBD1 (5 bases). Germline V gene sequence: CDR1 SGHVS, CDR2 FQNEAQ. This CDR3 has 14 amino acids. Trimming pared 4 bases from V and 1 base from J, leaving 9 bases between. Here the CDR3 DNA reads TGTGCCAGCAGCTCGACAGCAGGCACAGATACGCAGTATTTT. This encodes CASSSTAGTDTQYF.

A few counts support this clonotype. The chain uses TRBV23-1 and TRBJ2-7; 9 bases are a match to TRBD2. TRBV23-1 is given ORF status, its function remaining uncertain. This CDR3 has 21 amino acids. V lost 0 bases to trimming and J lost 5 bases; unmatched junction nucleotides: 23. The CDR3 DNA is TGCGCCAGCAGTCAATCGGCGCTTCGGCAGGCGGTGGGACTAGCAAGGAACGAGCAGTACTTC. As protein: CASSQSALRQAVGLARNEQYF.

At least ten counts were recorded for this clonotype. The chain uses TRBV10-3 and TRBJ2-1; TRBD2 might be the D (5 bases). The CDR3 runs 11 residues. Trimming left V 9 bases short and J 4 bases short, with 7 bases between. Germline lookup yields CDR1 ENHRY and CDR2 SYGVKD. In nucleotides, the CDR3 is TGTGCCATTGGGAGTTACAATGAGCAGTTCTTC. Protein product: CAIGSYNEQFF.

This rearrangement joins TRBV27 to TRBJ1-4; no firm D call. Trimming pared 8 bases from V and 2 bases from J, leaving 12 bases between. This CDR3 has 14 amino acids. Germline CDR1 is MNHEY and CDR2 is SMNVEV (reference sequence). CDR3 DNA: TGTGCCAGCCCCGGGCGGCAGACTAATGAAAAACTGTTTTTT. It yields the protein CASPGRQTNEKLFF.

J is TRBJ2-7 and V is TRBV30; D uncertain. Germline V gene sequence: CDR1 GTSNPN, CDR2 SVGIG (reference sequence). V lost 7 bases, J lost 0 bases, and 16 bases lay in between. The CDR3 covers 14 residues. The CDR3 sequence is CALKSSYSSYEQYF. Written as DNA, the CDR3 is TGTGCCTTGAAGAGTAGTTATAGCTCCTACGAGCAGTACTTC.

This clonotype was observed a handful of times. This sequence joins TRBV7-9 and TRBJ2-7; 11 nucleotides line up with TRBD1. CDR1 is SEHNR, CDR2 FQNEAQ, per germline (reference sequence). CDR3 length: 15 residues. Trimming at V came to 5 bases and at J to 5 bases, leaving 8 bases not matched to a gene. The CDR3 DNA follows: TGTGCCAGCAGCCTTCCCGGGACAGGGGGGAACGAGCAGTACTTC. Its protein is CASSLPGTGGNEQYF.

The CDR3 DNA reads as TGTGCCAGCAGCCTCCGGGACAGGGGGCGCAAGAGCTCCTACGAGCAGTACTTC. Translated, it gives CASSLRDRGRKSSYEQYF. The chain uses TRBV11-2 and TRBJ2-7; 12 nucleotides match TRBD1. Germline-derived CDR1 and CDR2 are SGHAT and FQNNGV. The CDR3 extends over 18 amino acids. Trimming took 5 bases from V and 0 from J; bases not matched to a gene: 11. Using reference TRBV11-2 and TRBJ2-7 for the parts outside the CDR3, the full variable domain is EAGVAQSPRYKIIEKRQSVAFWCNPISGHATLYWYQQILGQGPKLLIQFQNNGVVDDSQLPKDRFSAERLKGVDSTLKIQPAKLEDSAVYLCASSLRDRGRKSSYEQYFGPGTRLTVT.

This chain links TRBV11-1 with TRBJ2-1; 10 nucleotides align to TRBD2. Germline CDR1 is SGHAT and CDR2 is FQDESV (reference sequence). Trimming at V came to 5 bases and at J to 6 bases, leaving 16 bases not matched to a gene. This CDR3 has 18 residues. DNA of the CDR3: TGTGCCAGCAGCCTACACCAAACCCTAGCGGGGGATATCAATGAGCAGTTCTTC. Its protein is CASSLHQTLAGDINEQFF.

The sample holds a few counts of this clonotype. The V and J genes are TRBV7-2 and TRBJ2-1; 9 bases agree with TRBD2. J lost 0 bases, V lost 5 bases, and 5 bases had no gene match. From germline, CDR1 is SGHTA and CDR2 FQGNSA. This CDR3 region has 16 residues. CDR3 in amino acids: CASSLYSGSSYNEQFF. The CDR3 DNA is TGTGCCAGCAGCCTCTATAGCGGGAGCTCCTACAATGAGCAGTTCTTC.

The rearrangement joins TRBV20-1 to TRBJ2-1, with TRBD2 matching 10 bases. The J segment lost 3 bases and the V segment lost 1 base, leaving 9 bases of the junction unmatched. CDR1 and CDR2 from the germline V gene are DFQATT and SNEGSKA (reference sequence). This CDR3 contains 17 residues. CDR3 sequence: CSARGEQREGLYNEQFF. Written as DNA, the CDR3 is TGCAGTGCTAGAGGAGAGCAGCGGGAGGGCCTCTACAATGAGCAGTTCTTC.

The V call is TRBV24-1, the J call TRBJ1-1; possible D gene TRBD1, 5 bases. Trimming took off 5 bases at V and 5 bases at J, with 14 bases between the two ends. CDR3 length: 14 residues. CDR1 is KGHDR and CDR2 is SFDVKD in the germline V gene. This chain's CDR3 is CATSGAGMVTEAFF. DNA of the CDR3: TGTGCCACCAGTGGGGCAGGGATGGTAACTGAAGCTTTCTTT.

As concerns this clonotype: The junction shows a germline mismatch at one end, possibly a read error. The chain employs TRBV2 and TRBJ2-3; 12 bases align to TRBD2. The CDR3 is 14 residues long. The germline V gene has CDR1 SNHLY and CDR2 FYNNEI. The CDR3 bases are TGTGCCAGCAGGCTAGCGGGAGGGTCAGATGCGCAGTATTTT. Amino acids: CASRLAGGSDAQYF. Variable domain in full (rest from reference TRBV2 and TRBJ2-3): EPEVTQTPSHQVTQMGQEVILRCVPISNHLYFYWYRQILGQKVEFLVSFYNNEISEKSEIFDDQFSVERPDGSNFTLKIRSTKLEDSAMYFCASRLAGGSDAQYFGPGTRLTVL.

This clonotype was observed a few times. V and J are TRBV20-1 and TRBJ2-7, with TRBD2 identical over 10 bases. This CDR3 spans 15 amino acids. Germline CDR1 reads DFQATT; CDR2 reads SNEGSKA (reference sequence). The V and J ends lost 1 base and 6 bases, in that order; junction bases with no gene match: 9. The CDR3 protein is CSARGGAGGPVEQYF. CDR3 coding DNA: TGCAGTGCTAGAGGAGGAGCGGGAGGGCCAGTCGAGCAGTACTTC.

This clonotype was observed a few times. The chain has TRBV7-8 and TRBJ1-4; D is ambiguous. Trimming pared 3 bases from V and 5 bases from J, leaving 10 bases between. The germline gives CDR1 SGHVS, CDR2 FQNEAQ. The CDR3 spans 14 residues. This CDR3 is CASSLSGVNEKLFF. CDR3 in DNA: TGTGCCAGCAGCTTGTCAGGCGTCAATGAAAAACTGTTTTTT.

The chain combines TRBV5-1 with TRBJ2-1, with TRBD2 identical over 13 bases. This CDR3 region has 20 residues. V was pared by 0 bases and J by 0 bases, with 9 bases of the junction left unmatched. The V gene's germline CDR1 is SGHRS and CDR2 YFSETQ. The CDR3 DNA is TGCGCCAGCAGCTTGGCCCCGGGACTAGCGGGACTTGACTCCTACAATGAGCAGTTCTTC. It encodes CASSLAPGLAGLDSYNEQFF. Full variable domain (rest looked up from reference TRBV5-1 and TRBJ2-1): KAGVTQTPRYLIKTRGQQVTLSCSPISGHRSVSWYQQTPGQGLQFLFEYFSETQRNKGNFPGRFSGRQFSNSRSEMNVSTLELGDSALYLCASSLAPGLAGLDSYNEQFFGPGTRLTVL.

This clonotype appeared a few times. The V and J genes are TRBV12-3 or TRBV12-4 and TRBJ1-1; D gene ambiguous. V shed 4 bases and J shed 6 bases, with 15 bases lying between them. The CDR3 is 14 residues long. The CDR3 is CASSYRPWLAEAFF. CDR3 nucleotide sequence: TGTGCCAGCAGTTACAGACCGTGGCTGGCTGAAGCTTTCTTT.

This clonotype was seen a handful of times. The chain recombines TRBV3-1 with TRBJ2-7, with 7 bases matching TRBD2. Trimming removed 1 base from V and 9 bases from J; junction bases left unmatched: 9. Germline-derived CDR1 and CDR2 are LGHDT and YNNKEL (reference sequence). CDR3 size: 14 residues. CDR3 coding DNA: TGTGCCAGCAGCCAAGTCGGAGCCCCGGGGGGGCAGTACTTC. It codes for CASSQVGAPGGQYF.

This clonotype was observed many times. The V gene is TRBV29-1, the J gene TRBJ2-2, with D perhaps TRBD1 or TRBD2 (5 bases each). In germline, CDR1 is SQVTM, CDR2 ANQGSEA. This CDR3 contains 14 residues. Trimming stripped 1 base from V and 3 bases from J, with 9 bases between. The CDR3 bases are TGCAGCGTTGAAGGGCAGGGACACACCGGGGAGCTGTTTTTT. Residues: CSVEGQGHTGELFF.

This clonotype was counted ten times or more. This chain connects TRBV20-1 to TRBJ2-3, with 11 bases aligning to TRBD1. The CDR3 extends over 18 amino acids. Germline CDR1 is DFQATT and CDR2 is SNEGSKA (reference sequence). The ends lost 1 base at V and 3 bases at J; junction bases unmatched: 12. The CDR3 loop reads CSARGGTGGSSRTDTQYF. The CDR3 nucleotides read TGCAGTGCTAGAGGTGGGACAGGGGGTTCCTCCAGGACAGATACGCAGTATTTT.

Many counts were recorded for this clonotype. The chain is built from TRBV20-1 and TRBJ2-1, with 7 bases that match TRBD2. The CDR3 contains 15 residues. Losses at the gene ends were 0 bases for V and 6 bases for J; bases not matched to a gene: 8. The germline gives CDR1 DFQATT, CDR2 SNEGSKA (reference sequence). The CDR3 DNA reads TGCAGTGCTAGAGATGGAACTAGCGACGTCAATGAGCAGTTCTTC. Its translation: CSARDGTSDVNEQFF.

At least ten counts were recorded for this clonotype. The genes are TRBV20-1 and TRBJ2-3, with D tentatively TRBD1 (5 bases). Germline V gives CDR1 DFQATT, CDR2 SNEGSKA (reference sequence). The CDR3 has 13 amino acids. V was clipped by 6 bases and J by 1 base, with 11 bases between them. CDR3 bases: TGCAGTGCCGAGTCGACAGGCACAGATACGCAGTATTTT. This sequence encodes CSAESTGTDTQYF.

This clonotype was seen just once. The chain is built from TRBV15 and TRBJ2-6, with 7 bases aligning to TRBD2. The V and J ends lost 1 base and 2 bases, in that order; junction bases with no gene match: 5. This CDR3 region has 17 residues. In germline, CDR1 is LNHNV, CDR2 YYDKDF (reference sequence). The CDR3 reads CATSRAKGGAGANVLTF. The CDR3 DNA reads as TGTGCCACCAGCAGAGCCAAGGGAGGGGCTGGGGCCAACGTCCTGACTTTC.

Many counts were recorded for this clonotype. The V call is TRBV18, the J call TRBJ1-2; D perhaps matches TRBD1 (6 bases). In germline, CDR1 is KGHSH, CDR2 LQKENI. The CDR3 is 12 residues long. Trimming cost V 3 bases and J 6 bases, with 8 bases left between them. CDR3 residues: CASSPDRHGYTF. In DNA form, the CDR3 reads TGTGCCAGCTCACCCGACAGGCATGGCTACACCTTC.